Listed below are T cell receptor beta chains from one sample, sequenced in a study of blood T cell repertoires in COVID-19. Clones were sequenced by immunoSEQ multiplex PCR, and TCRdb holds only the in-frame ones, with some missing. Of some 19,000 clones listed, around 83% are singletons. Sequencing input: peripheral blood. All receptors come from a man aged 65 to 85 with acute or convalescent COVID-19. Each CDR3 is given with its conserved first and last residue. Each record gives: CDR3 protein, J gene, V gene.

cdr3_aa: CASSLRQGDEKLFF
j_call: TRBJ1-4
v_call: TRBV7-2

cdr3_aa: CASSLRDNYGYTF
j_call: TRBJ1-2
v_call: TRBV7-9

cdr3_aa: CASSETGQGYYGYTF
j_call: TRBJ1-2
v_call: TRBV2

cdr3_aa: CASNSRDRGGDTQYF
j_call: TRBJ2-3
v_call: TRBV28

cdr3_aa: CASSRGTGGIGDTEAFF
j_call: TRBJ1-1
v_call: TRBV4-1

cdr3_aa: CASSMDRNEKLFF
j_call: TRBJ1-4
v_call: TRBV7-6

cdr3_aa: CASSQEVGSRGSIGELFF
j_call: TRBJ2-2
v_call: TRBV4-3

cdr3_aa: CASSYSPGLSSYEQYF
j_call: TRBJ2-7
v_call: TRBV6-6

cdr3_aa: CASSTGTLTGELFF
j_call: TRBJ2-2
v_call: TRBV7-3

cdr3_aa: CASTLARQVSGTQYF
j_call: TRBJ2-3
v_call: TRBV28

cdr3_aa: CASRRQYEQYF
j_call: TRBJ2-7
v_call: TRBV12-3/TRBV12-4

cdr3_aa: CASSLGTSGNTIYF
j_call: TRBJ1-3
v_call: TRBV27

cdr3_aa: CASSLVQGELGYEQYF
j_call: TRBJ2-7
v_call: TRBV5-4

cdr3_aa: CASSLTGLDHEQYF
j_call: TRBJ2-7
v_call: TRBV28

cdr3_aa: CASNGGGRTDEQYF
j_call: TRBJ2-7
v_call: TRBV28

cdr3_aa: CASSLLAGDGDTQYF
j_call: TRBJ2-3
v_call: TRBV6-6

cdr3_aa: CASSLTSGRYEQYF
j_call: TRBJ2-7
v_call: TRBV7-2

cdr3_aa: CASSKDRGRGNSPLHF
j_call: TRBJ1-6
v_call: TRBV21-1

cdr3_aa: CATSRGELAGVSSYEQYF
j_call: TRBJ2-7
v_call: TRBV15

cdr3_aa: CASSYSGGDQPQHF
j_call: TRBJ1-5
v_call: TRBV6-5

cdr3_aa: CASSYRGRDDNQPQHF
j_call: TRBJ1-5
v_call: TRBV6-2/TRBV6-3

cdr3_aa: CASSLEAGNNQPQHF
j_call: TRBJ1-5
v_call: TRBV18

cdr3_aa: CASSHTGEKQPQHF
j_call: TRBJ1-5
v_call: TRBV3-1/TRBV3-2

cdr3_aa: CASSAVEEQFF
j_call: TRBJ2-1
v_call: TRBV5-1

cdr3_aa: CASSFYRWPQHF
j_call: TRBJ1-5
v_call: TRBV28

cdr3_aa: CASSPGTSGSPGGGELFF
j_call: TRBJ2-2
v_call: TRBV7-9

cdr3_aa: CASSIKTGFQYF
j_call: TRBJ2-4
v_call: TRBV5-6

cdr3_aa: CASSHSGRASYEQYF
j_call: TRBJ2-7
v_call: TRBV3-1/TRBV3-2

cdr3_aa: CASSQVRRNQPQHF
j_call: TRBJ1-5
v_call: TRBV4-1

cdr3_aa: CASTPIGQGGETQYF
j_call: TRBJ2-5
v_call: TRBV28

cdr3_aa: CASSSLAGGDEQFF
j_call: TRBJ2-1
v_call: TRBV7-9

cdr3_aa: CASSPDRDNYEQYF
j_call: TRBJ2-7
v_call: TRBV7-3

cdr3_aa: CASSLAQGRGSETQYF
j_call: TRBJ2-5
v_call: TRBV7-2

cdr3_aa: CASSVATGAYNEQFF
j_call: TRBJ2-1
v_call: TRBV9

cdr3_aa: CASRPRTSCPRELFF
j_call: TRBJ2-2
v_call: TRBV19

cdr3_aa: CASSLGSMDGTYEQYF
j_call: TRBJ2-7
v_call: TRBV5-1

cdr3_aa: CSVNGQGNYGYTF
j_call: TRBJ1-2
v_call: TRBV29-1

cdr3_aa: CASSQDLREAIDEQYF
j_call: TRBJ2-7
v_call: TRBV4-2

cdr3_aa: CASWDWFYEQYF
j_call: TRBJ2-7
v_call: TRBV6-5

cdr3_aa: CASTFSGETSYEQYF
j_call: TRBJ2-7
v_call: TRBV28

cdr3_aa: CASSHLAASSYNEQFF
j_call: TRBJ2-1
v_call: TRBV7-6

cdr3_aa: CASSASPGVSYEQYF
j_call: TRBJ2-7
v_call: TRBV7-2

cdr3_aa: CASSKLAGTDTQYF
j_call: TRBJ2-3
v_call: TRBV27

cdr3_aa: CATSNRDTVSNYGYTF
j_call: TRBJ1-2
v_call: TRBV15

cdr3_aa: CSTSSGSVEQYF
j_call: TRBJ2-7
v_call: TRBV29-1

cdr3_aa: CASSLGTSGHDEQFF
j_call: TRBJ2-1
v_call: TRBV7-7

cdr3_aa: CASSQGGNQPQHF
j_call: TRBJ1-5
v_call: TRBV7-9